This T cell receptor (beta chain) was retrieved from a study of T-cell reconstitution after alpha-beta-depleted transplantation in children. Study-wide results and caveats: Several hundred graft clones that had expanded were reportedly the source of alpha-beta T cells about two months after transplant. A year had passed since transplant, and T-cell counts and diversity by then came mostly from newly produced T cells.

The ends were cut back, 4 bases at V and 1 base at J, with 4 bases in the middle. CDR3 length: 12 amino acids. Germline V gives CDR1 KGHSH, CDR2 LQKENI. As regards this clonotype: Its antigen is still unknown.

Library preparation (for TCRbeta) was performed with unique molecular identifiers. MiXCR, applied by TCRdb to the PCR reads, yields one record per CDR3 protein. This table holds a few hundred thousand distinct CDR3 sequences, 20% to 30% found once. The material sequenced was PBMCs, mostly from graft donor cells, taken 180 days after TCRalphabeta/CD19-depleted stem cell transplant. The rearrangement links TRBV18 to TRBJ2-5; D unresolved. This clonotype originated in a male patient under 18 who had a stem cell transplant for acute lymphoblastic leukemia, so the T cells may come from the graft donor. CDR3 protein: CASSRGQETQYF. Written as DNA, the CDR3 is TGTGCCAGCTCACGGGGCCAAGAGACCCAGTACTTC.